Sequencing of this TCR beta chain was carried out in a study of T cells after yellow fever vaccination. About the research overall: Each low-cell-number fraction was prepared by means of SMART-Seq v4 Ultra Low Input. Study-level points and caveats: Most clones from primary vaccination resurfaced after the booster (approximately 97% CD4, around 90% CD8). It was a small share of clonotypes that appeared in both CD4 and CD8 compartments. One caveat is that FACS-sorted repertoires could contain abundant clonotypes contaminating from the bulk population.

Germline V gene sequence: CDR1 SGHRS, CDR2 YFSETQ. This CDR3 has 14 amino acids. V gave up 2 bases and J gave up 5 bases, with 10 bases separating them. At least ten counts were recorded for this clonotype. Its antigen is still unknown. TCRdb itself ran the 5' RACE reads through MiXCR, one entry per CDR3 protein. Seen here are hundreds of thousands of distinct CDR3 sequences, 8.5% to 10% observed once, and the top ten hold roughly 18%. The V and J genes are TRBV5-1 and TRBJ1-4; D may be TRBD1 (6 bases). The sequence was obtained from a man aged 18 to 30 who received the YFV17D yellow fever vaccine. The material sequenced was PBMCs, taken on the day of the first yellow fever vaccination. The CDR3 coding sequence is TGCGCCAGCAGCTTACGGCAGGGGAATGAAAAACTGTTTTTT. It encodes CASSLRQGNEKLFF.